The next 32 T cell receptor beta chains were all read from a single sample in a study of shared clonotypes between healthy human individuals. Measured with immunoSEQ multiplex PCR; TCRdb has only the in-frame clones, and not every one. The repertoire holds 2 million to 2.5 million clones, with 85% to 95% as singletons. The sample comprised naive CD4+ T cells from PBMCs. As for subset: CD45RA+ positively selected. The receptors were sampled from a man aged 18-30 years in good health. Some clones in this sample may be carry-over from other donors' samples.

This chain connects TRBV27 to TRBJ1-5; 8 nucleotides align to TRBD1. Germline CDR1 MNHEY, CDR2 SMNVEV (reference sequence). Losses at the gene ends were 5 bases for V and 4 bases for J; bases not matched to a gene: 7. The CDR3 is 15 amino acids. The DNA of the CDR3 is TGTGCCAGCAGTGTCAGGGGGCTCGGGAATCAGCCCCAGCATTTT. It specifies CASSVRGLGNQPQHF.

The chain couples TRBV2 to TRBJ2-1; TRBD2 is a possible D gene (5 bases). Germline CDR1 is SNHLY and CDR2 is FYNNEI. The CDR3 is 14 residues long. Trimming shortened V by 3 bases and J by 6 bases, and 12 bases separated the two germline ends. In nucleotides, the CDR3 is TGTGCCAGCAGTGAGAGGGCACAAGTCAATGAGCAGTTCTTC. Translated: CASSERAQVNEQFF.

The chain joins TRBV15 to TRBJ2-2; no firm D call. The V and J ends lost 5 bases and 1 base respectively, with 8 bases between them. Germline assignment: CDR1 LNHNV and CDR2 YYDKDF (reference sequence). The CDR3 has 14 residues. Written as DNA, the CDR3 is TGTGCCACCAGCGGGGTCTTGAACACCGGGGAGCTGTTTTTT. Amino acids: CATSGVLNTGELFF. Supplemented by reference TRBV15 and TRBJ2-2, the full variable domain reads DAMVIQNPRYQVTQFGKPVTLSCSQTLNHNVMYWYQQKSSQAPKLLFHYYDKDFNNEADTPDNFQSRRPNTSFCFLDIRSPGLGDTAMYLCATSGVLNTGELFFGEGSRLTVL.

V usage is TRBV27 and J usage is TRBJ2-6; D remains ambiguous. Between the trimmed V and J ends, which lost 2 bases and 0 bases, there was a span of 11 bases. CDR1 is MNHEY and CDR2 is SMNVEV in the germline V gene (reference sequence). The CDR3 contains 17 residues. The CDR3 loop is CASSLRTAYSGANVLTF. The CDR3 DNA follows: TGTGCCAGCAGTTTAAGAACAGCTTACTCTGGGGCCAACGTCCTGACTTTC.

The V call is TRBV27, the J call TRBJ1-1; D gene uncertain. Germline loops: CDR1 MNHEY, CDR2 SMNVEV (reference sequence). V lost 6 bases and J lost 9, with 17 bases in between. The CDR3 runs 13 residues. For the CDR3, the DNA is TGTGCCAGCAGCCTACCGGGAACCCCTAAAGCTTTCTTT. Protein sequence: CASSLPGTPKAFF.

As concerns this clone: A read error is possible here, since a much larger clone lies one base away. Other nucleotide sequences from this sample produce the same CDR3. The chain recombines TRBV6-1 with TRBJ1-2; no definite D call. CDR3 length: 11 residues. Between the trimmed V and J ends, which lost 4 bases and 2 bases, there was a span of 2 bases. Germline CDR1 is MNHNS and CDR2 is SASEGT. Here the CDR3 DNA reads TGTGCCAGCAGTGTAAACTATGGCTACACCTTC. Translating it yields CASSVNYGYTF.

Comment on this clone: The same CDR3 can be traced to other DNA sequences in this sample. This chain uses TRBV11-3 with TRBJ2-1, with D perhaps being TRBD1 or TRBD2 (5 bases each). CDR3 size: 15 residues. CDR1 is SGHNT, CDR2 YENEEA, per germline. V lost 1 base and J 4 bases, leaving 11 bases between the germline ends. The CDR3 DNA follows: TGTGCCAGCAGCTTAGGGGGCGGGCAATACAATGAGCAGTTCTTC. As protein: CASSLGGGQYNEQFF.

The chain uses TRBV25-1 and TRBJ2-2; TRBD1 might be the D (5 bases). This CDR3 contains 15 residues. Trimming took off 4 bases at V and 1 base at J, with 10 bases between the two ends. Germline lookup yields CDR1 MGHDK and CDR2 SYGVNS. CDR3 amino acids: CASSASTVNTGELFF. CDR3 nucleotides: TGTGCCAGCAGTGCCTCGACAGTGAACACCGGGGAGCTGTTTTTT.

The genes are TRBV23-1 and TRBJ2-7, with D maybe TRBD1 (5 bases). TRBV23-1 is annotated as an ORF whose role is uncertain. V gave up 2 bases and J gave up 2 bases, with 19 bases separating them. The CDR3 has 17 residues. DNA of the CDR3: TGCGCCAGCAGTCAAAGGGAAGGGGCCCTAGAAACCTACGAGCAGTACTTC. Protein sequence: CASSQREGALETYEQYF.

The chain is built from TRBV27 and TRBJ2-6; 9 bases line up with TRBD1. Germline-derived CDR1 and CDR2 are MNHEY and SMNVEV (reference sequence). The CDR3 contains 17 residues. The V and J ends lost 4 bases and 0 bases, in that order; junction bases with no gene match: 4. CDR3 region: CASSWTGALSGANVLTF. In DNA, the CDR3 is TGTGCCAGCAGTTGGACAGGGGCTCTCTCTGGGGCCAACGTCCTGACTTTC. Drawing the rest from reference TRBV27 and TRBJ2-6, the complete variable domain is EAQVTQNPRYLITVTGKKLTVTCSQNMNHEYMSWYRQDPGLGLRQIYYSMNVEVTDKGDVPEGYKVSRKEKRNFPLILESPSPNQTSLYFCASSWTGALSGANVLTFGAGSRLTVL.

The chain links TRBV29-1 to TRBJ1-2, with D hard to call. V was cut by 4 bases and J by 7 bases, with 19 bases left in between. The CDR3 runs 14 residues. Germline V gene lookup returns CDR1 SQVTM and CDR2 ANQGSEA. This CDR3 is CSVGSGSTSGGYTF. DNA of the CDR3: TGCAGCGTTGGGTCCGGATCTACTTCGGGTGGCTACACCTTC.

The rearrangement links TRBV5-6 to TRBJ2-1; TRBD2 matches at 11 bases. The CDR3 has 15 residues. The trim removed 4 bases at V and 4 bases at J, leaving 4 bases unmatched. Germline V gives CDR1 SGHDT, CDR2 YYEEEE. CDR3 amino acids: CASSPLAGGYNEQFF. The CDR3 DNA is TGTGCCAGCAGCCCGTTAGCGGGAGGGTACAATGAGCAGTTCTTC.

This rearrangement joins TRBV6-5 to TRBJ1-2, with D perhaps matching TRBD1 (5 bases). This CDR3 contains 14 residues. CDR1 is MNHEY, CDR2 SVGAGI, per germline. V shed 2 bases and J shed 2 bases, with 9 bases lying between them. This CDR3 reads CASSYRDGNYGYTF. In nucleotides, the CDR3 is TGTGCCAGCAGTTACAGGGACGGGAACTATGGCTACACCTTC.

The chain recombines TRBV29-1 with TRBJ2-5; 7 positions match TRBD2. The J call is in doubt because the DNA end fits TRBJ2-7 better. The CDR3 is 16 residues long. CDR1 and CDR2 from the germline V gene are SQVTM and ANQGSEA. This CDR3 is CSVVSPPASGPYEQYF. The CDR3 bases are TGCAGCGTTGTTAGCCCTCCGGCTAGCGGACCCTACGAGCAGTACTTC.

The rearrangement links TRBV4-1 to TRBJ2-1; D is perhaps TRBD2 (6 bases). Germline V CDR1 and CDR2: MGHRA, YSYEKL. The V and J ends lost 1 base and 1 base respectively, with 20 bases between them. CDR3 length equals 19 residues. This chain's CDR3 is CASSQAPPVGAGSYNEQFF. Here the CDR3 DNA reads TGCGCCAGCAGCCAAGCCCCTCCCGTCGGAGCGGGTTCCTACAATGAGCAGTTCTTC.

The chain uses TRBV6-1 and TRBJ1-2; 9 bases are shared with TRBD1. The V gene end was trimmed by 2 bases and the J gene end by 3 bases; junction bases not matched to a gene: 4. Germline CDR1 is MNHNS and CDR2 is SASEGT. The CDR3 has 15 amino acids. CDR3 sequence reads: CASSEPGQGDYGYTF. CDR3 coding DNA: TGTGCCAGCAGTGAACCGGGACAGGGAGACTATGGCTACACCTTC.

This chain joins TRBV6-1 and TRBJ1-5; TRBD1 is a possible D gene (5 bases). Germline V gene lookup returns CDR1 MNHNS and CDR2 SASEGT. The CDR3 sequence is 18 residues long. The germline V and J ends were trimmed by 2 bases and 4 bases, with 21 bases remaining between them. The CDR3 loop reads CASSERGVGSWGNQPQHF. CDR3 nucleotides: TGTGCCAGCAGTGAAAGGGGAGTAGGGTCATGGGGTAATCAGCCCCAGCATTTT.

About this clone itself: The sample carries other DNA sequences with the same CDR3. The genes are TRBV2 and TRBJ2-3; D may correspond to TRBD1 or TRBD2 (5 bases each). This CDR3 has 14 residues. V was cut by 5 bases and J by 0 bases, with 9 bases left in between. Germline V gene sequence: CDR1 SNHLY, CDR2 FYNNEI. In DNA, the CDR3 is TGTGCCAGCAGTCTGGGACGAAGCACAGATACGCAGTATTTT. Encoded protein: CASSLGRSTDTQYF.

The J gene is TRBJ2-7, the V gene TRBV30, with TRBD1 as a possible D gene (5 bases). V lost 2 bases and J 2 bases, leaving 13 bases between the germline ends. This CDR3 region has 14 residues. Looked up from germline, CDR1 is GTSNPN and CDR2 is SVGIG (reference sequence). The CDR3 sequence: CAWSLQGATYEQYF. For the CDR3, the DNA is TGTGCCTGGAGTCTCCAGGGCGCAACCTACGAGCAGTACTTC.

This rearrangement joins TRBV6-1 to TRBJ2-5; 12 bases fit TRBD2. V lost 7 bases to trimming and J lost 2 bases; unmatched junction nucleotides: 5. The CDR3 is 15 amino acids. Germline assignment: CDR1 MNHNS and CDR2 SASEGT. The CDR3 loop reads CASTRTSGIQETQYF. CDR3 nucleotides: TGTGCCAGCACGAGGACTAGCGGGATTCAAGAGACCCAGTACTTC.

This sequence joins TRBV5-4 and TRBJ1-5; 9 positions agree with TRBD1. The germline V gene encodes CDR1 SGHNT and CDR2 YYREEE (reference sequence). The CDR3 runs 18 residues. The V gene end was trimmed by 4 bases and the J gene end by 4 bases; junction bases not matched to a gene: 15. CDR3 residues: CASSETSGTGYLNQPQHF. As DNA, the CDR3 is TGTGCCAGCAGCGAGACATCCGGGACAGGGTACCTAAATCAGCCCCAGCATTTT.

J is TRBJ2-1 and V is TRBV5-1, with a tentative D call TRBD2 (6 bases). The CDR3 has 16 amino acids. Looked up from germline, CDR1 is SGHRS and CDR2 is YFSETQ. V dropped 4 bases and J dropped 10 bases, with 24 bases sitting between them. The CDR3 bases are TGCGCCAGCAGCCCCCCGTATCCTAGCGCCTCGGGGGAGCAGTTCTTC. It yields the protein CASSPPYPSASGEQFF.

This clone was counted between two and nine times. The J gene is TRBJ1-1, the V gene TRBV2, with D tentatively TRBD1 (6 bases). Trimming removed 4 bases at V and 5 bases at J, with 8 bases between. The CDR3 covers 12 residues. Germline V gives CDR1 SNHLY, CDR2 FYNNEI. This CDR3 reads CASSAGVTEAFF. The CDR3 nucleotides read TGTGCCAGCAGTGCAGGGGTGACTGAAGCTTTCTTT.

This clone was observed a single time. CDR3 residues: CASSFPTSGRDKQYF. The CDR3 bases are TGTGCCAGCAGCTTCCCGACTAGCGGGAGGGATAAGCAGTACTTC. This chain links TRBV5-4 with TRBJ2-7; TRBD2 matches 14 bases. CDR1 is SGHNT, CDR2 YYREEE, per germline (reference sequence). The CDR3 extends over 15 amino acids. V lost 2 bases, J lost 8 bases, and 6 bases stayed unmatched.

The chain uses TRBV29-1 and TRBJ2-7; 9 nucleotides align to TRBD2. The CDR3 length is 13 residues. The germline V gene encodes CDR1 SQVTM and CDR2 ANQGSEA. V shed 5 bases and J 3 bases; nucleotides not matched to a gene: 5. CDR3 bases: TGCAGCGTTCGCGGGAGGGCCCTCTACGAGCAGTACTTC. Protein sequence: CSVRGRALYEQYF.

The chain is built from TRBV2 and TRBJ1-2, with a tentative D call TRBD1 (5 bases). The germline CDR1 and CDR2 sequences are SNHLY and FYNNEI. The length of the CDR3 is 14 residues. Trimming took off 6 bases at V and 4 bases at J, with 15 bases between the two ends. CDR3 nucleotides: TGTGCCAGCAGAGAGATGCAGGGACGCTATGGCTACACCTTC. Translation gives CASREMQGRYGYTF.

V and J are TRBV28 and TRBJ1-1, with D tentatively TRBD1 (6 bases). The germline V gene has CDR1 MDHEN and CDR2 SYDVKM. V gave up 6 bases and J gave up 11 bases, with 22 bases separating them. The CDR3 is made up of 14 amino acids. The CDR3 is CASSPARQASRAFF. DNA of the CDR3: TGTGCCAGCAGCCCAGCCCGACAGGCCTCGAGGGCTTTCTTT.

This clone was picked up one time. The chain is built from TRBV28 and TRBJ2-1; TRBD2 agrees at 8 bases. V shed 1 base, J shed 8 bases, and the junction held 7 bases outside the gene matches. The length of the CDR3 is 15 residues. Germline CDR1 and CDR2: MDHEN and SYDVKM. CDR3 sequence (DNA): TGTGCCAGCAGTTTATATGGCTATAGCGGGGATGAGCAGTTCTTC. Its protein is CASSLYGYSGDEQFF.

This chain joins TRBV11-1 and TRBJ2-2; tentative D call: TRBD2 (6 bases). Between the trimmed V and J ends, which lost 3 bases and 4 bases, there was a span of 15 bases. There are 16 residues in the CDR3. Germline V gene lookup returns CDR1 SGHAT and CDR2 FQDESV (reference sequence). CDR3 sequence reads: CASSFNLLASTGELFF. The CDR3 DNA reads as TGTGCCAGCAGCTTCAATTTGCTAGCGAGCACCGGGGAGCTGTTTTTT.

The CDR3 reads CASSRGAQETQYF. The CDR3 DNA reads as TGTGCCAGCAGTCGGGGGGCCCAAGAGACCCAGTACTTC. The chain has TRBV25-1 and TRBJ2-5, with D possibly being TRBD2 (7 bases). The CDR3 spans 13 residues. V lost 5 bases, J lost 1 base, and 8 bases lay in between. Germline-derived CDR1 and CDR2 are MGHDK and SYGVNS.

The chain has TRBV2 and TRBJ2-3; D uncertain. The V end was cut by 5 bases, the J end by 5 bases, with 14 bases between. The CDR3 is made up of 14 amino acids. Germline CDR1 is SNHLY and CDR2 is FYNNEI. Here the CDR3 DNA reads TGTGCCAGCAGTTTCGCCCCCGGCGGAGATACGCAGTATTTT. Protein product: CASSFAPGGDTQYF.

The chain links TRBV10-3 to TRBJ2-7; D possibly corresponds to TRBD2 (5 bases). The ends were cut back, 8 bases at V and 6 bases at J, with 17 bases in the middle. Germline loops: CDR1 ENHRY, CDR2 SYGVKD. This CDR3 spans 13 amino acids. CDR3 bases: TGTGCCATCGAGGTGAAAAGCGGAGCCGAGCAGTACTTC. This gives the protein CAIEVKSGAEQYF.